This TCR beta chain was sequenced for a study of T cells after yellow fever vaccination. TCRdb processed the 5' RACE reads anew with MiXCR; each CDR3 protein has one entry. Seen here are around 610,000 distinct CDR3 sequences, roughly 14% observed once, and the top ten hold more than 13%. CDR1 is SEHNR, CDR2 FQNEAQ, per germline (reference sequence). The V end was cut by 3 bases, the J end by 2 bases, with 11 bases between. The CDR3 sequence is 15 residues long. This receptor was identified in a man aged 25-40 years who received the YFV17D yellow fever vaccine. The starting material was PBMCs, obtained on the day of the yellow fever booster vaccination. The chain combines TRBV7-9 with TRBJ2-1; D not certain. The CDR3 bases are TGTGCCAGCAGCTTTAAGGGCTCGGCCTACAATGAGCAGTTCTTC. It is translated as CASSFKGSAYNEQFF.